This entry lists 13 T cell receptor beta chains sequenced from one sample in a study of blood T cell repertoires in COVID-19. This table comes from immunoSEQ multiplex PCR, and its TCRdb copy is limited to in-frame clones, with some not included. The sample contains fewer than 450,000 clones, more than 75% of which appear only once. What was sequenced was peripheral blood. These receptors originate from a woman younger than 35 who had recovered from COVID-19.

The chain recombines TRBV3-1 (or the pseudogene TRBV3-2) with TRBJ1-4, with 8 bases identical to TRBD1. The CDR3 runs to 15 residues. The ends lost 3 bases at V and 7 bases at J; junction bases unmatched: 7. CDR1 LGHDT and CDR2 YNNKEL come from the germline V gene (reference sequence). Here the CDR3 DNA reads TGTGCCAGCAGCCACCTCGGACAGGGACCTGAAAAACTGTTTTTT. This translates into CASSHLGQGPEKLFF.

The rearrangement uses TRBV30 and TRBJ1-1, with 9 bases aligning to TRBD1. With 0 bases clipped from V and 5 bases from J, the junction kept 7 bases outside the gene matches. This CDR3 is built from 15 residues. The V gene's germline CDR1 is GTSNPN and CDR2 SVGIG (reference sequence). CDR3 bases: TGTGCCTGGAGTGTAAAGGGACAGGGTGTTACTGAAGCTTTCTTT. Translating gives CAWSVKGQGVTEAFF.

The rearrangement uses TRBV4-3 and TRBJ1-2; D is perhaps TRBD1 (5 bases). Looked up from germline, CDR1 is LGHNA and CDR2 is YSLEER. V lost 3 bases and J 3 bases, leaving 14 bases between the germline ends. CDR3 size: 15 residues. The CDR3 nucleotides read TGCGCCAGCAGCCACGGCGATAGGGGTGACTATGGCTACACCTTC. Translation: CASSHGDRGDYGYTF.

This clone has only a few counts. CDR3 nucleotide sequence: TGTGCCAGTAGTAACACCGGGGATGGCTATGGCTACACCTTC. This gives the protein CASSNTGDGYGYTF. The gene calls are TRBV19 and TRBJ1-2; unclear D gene. The CDR3 spans 14 residues. Germline CDR1 and CDR2: LNHDA and SQIVND (reference sequence). V was trimmed by 4 bases and J by 4 bases, leaving 13 bases between them.

The chain joins TRBV14 to TRBJ2-1; a weak D match, TRBD1 (6 bases). Trimming took off 1 base at V and 0 bases at J, with 16 bases between the two ends. Germline V gives CDR1 SGHDN, CDR2 FVKESK. CDR3 size: 18 residues. CDR3 sequence: CASSQVRTVGYSYNEQFF. CDR3 DNA: TGTGCCAGCAGCCAAGTAAGGACAGTAGGGTACTCCTACAATGAGCAGTTCTTC.

This clone has only one observation. The chain links TRBV19 to TRBJ2-1; 11 bases align to TRBD2. Germline V gene data show CDR1 as LNHDA and CDR2 as SQIVND (reference sequence). The CDR3 totals 20 residues. V shed 1 base, J shed 0 bases, and the junction held 11 bases outside the gene matches. CDR3 amino acids: CASSIGRLAGTRSSYNEQFF. The CDR3 DNA follows: TGTGCCAGTAGTATAGGGCGACTAGCGGGAACCCGGAGCTCCTACAATGAGCAGTTCTTC.

This chain joins TRBV7-9 and TRBJ2-3; TRBD1 aligns across 7 bases. The ends lost 5 bases at V and 2 bases at J; junction bases unmatched: 7. The germline gives CDR1 SEHNR, CDR2 FQNEAQ (reference sequence). The CDR3 loop spans 15 amino acids. The CDR3 DNA sequence: TGTGCCAGCAGCCCCAACAGGGGTCTCACAGATACGCAGTATTTT. Encoded protein: CASSPNRGLTDTQYF.

This chain uses TRBV19 with TRBJ1-2; D perhaps matches TRBD1 (6 bases). The CDR3 runs to 14 residues. Germline loops: CDR1 LNHDA, CDR2 SQIVND (reference sequence). The V end was cut by 5 bases, the J end by 8 bases, with 18 bases between. The CDR3: CASSDLAGDYGYTF. DNA of the CDR3: TGTGCCAGTAGTGATTTGGCAGGGGATTACGGCTACACCTTC.

V and J are TRBV5-5 and TRBJ2-2; no reliable D call. Trimming stripped 3 bases from V and 0 bases from J, with 6 bases between. Per the germline V gene, CDR1 is SGHKS and CDR2 is YYEKEE (reference sequence). The CDR3 contains 14 residues. This CDR3 is CASSSPTNTGELFF. The CDR3 DNA is TGTGCCAGCAGCTCCCCTACGAACACCGGGGAGCTGTTTTTT.

V and J are TRBV11-2 and TRBJ1-1; no definite D call. Germline loops: CDR1 SGHAT, CDR2 FQNNGV. V shed 1 base and J shed 4 bases, with 7 bases lying between them. This CDR3 spans 13 amino acids. The CDR3 here is CASSLGAGTEAFF. The CDR3 DNA reads as TGTGCCAGCAGCTTAGGGGCAGGCACTGAAGCTTTCTTT. Looking up the rest from reference TRBV11-2 and TRBJ1-1 gives the full variable domain: EAGVAQSPRYKIIEKRQSVAFWCNPISGHATLYWYQQILGQGPKLLIQFQNNGVVDDSQLPKDRFSAERLKGVDSTLKIQPAKLEDSAVYLCASSLGAGTEAFFGQGTRLTVV.

CDR3 residues: CASSVGRQGKNYGYTF. In nucleotides, the CDR3 is TGTGCCAGCAGCGTAGGTAGACAGGGGAAGAACTATGGCTACACCTTC. This rearrangement joins TRBV9 to TRBJ1-2, with 8 nucleotides matching TRBD1. This CDR3 is 16 amino acids long. Germline CDR1 reads SGDLS; CDR2 reads YYNGEE. V was pared by 0 bases and J by 2 bases, with 6 bases of the junction left unmatched.

The V call is TRBV5-1, the J call TRBJ2-5; weak D call: TRBD2 (7 bases). The CDR3 has 24 amino acids. Trimming took off 1 base at V and 5 bases at J, with 42 bases between the two ends. Germline V CDR1 and CDR2: SGHRS, YFSETQ. The CDR3 loop reads CASSLINPQGTRALGLPRLETQYF. In nucleotides, the CDR3 is TGCGCCAGCAGCTTGATTAATCCTCAGGGGACACGGGCACTGGGACTACCACGGCTGGAGACCCAGTACTTC. Full variable domain (missing parts from reference TRBV5-1 and TRBJ2-5): KAGVTQTPRYLIKTRGQQVTLSCSPISGHRSVSWYQQTPGQGLQFLFEYFSETQRNKGNFPGRFSGRQFSNSRSEMNVSTLELGDSALYLCASSLINPQGTRALGLPRLETQYFGPGTRLLVL.

The chain employs TRBV6-2 or TRBV6-3 and TRBJ1-5; D is unresolved. Germline CDR1 and CDR2: MNHEY and SVGEGT. The V end was cut by 6 bases, the J end by 3 bases, with 21 bases between. The CDR3 is 17 amino acids. The CDR3 DNA sequence: TGTGCCAGCAGCCCTCCTCCCCCTAGGCGCCTCAATCAGCCCCAGCATTTT. Its protein is CASSPPPPRRLNQPQHF.